The 8 T cell receptor beta chains reported below all come from one sample, sequenced in a study of T cells in Graves' hyperthyroidism and ophthalmopathy. Amplification of TCR beta CDR3 regions used RNA as the template. When the TCR CDR3 underwent first-round RT-PCR, the HTBI primer set was used. TCRdb reanalysed the multiplex PCR reads using MiXCR and keeps one entry per CDR3 protein. The table includes approximately 400,000 distinct CDR3 sequences, under 20% detected once. Sequenced input: blood. All receptors come from a man between 18 and 29 years old with Graves' ophthalmopathy.

This clonotype was recorded at least ten times. The rearrangement joins TRBV3-1 to TRBJ2-7; D is ambiguous. V lost 1 base and J 4 bases, leaving 8 bases between the germline ends. Germline values: CDR1 LGHDT, CDR2 YNNKEL (reference sequence). The CDR3 extends over 13 amino acids. The CDR3 protein is CASSQGQIYEQYF. The DNA of the CDR3 is TGTGCCAGCAGCCAAGGACAAATATACGAGCAGTACTTC.

This sequence joins TRBV6-4 and TRBJ2-1; TRBD2 matches at 9 bases. Germline-derived CDR1 and CDR2 are MRHNA and SNTAGT. This CDR3 spans 16 amino acids. Trimming cost V 0 bases and J 4 bases; bases outside gene matches: 4. The CDR3 DNA is TGTGCCAGCAGTGACTCTGGCGGGGGGGTATACAATGAGCAGTTCTTC. Translation gives CASSDSGGGVYNEQFF.

Many counts were recorded for this clonotype. This sequence joins TRBV3-1 and TRBJ2-7; 7 positions agree with TRBD1. Per the germline V gene, CDR1 is LGHDT and CDR2 is YNNKEL (reference sequence). The CDR3 contains 15 residues. V trimming: 1 base; J trimming: 6 bases; junction bases outside the gene matches: 9. CDR3 protein: CASSQGQGSYSEQYF. The CDR3 DNA follows: TGTGCCAGCAGCCAAGGACAGGGTTCGTACAGCGAGCAGTACTTC.

This clonotype showed up many times. The V and J genes are TRBV18 and TRBJ2-1, with no clear D. The germline CDR1 and CDR2 sequences are KGHSH and LQKENI. The CDR3 covers 16 residues. V gave up 0 bases and J gave up 2 bases, with 11 bases separating them. The CDR3 coding sequence is TGTGCCAGCTCACCACCATCAAGGGAAGCCTACAATGAGCAGTTCTTC. Residues: CASSPPSREAYNEQFF.

Notes on this clonotype: A much bigger clone sits one base away, suggesting this may be a read error. CDR3 DNA sequence: TGTGCCAGCTCACAGGACAAGGGGGTCGAGCAGTACTTC. It translates to CASSQDKGVEQYF. This sequence joins TRBV18 and TRBJ2-7; TRBD1 is a possible D gene (6 bases). CDR1 is KGHSH and CDR2 is LQKENI in the germline V gene. V was cut by 4 bases and J by 6 bases, with 13 bases left in between. CDR3 size: 13 residues.

As concerns this clonotype: This likely comes from a read error, as the CDR3 has no conserved phenylalanine or tryptophan at its end. The gene calls are TRBV29-1 and TRBJ2-7, with 7 nucleotides matching TRBD1. Germline loops: CDR1 SQVTM, CDR2 ANQGSEA. The CDR3 length is 13 residues. The trim removed 5 bases at V and 0 bases at J, leaving 4 bases unmatched. CDR3 region: CSVRTGNSYEQYI. CDR3 nucleotide sequence: TGCAGCGTTAGGACAGGAAACTCCTACGAGCAGTACATC.

This clonotype has just a few counts. The genes are TRBV27 and TRBJ2-7; no definite D call. Trimming left V 7 bases short and J 6 bases short, with 22 bases between. The CDR3 loop spans 15 amino acids. Germline V gives CDR1 MNHEY, CDR2 SMNVEV (reference sequence). The CDR3 sequence is CASTSNTPLLREQYF. CDR3 in DNA: TGTGCCAGCACCAGCAACACCCCACTCCTACGCGAGCAGTACTTC.

This sequence joins TRBV7-9 and TRBJ1-2; D ambiguous. The CDR3 consists of 15 residues. Trimming took 1 base from V and 2 from J, leaving 11 bases between them. Germline V gene sequence: CDR1 SEHNR, CDR2 FQNEAQ (reference sequence). Here the CDR3 reads CASSLGGGINYGYTF. The DNA for the CDR3 is TGTGCCAGCAGCTTAGGTGGAGGAATAAACTATGGCTACACCTTC.